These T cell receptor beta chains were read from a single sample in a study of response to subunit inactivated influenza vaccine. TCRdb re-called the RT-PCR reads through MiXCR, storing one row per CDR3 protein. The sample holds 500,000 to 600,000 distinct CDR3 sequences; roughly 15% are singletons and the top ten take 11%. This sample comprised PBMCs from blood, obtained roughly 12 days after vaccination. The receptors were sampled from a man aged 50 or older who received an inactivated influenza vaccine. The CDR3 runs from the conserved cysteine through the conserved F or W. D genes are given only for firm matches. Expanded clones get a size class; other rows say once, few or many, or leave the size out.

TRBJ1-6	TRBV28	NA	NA	TGTGCCACCCGAGGACCGCCGCATGGGGGTTCACCCCTCCACTTT	CATRGPPHGGSPLHF
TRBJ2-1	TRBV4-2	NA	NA	TGTTCCAGCAGCCAAAAAGGTTACCCGTCGGTCTTC	CSSSQKGYPSVF
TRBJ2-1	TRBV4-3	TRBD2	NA	TGCGCCAGCAGCCCCGGTTCCAGGACTAGCGGGATTGGTGAGCAGTTCTTC	CASSPGSRTSGIGEQFF
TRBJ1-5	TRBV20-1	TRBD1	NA	TGCAGTGCCATGACAGGGTCCAGCAATCAGCCCCAGCATTTT	CSAMTGSSNQPQHF
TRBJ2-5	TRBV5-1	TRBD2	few	TGCGCCAGCCAGCCTTCTAGCGGCTCCGAGACCCAGTACTTC	CASQPSSGSETQYF
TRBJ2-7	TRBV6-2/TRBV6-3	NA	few	TGTGCCAGCAATTACAGGACTAACTACGAGCAGTACTTC	CASNYRTNYEQYF
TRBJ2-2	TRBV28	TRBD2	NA	TGTGCCAGCAGAGTCGGACTAGCGGGACGTGCCGGGGAGCTGTTTTTT	CASRVGLAGRAGELFF
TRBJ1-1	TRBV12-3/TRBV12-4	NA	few	TGTGCCAGCACCTGGACATCGAACACTGAAGCTTTCTTT	CASTWTSNTEAFF
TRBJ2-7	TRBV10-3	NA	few	TGTGCCATCGCGGGGACACAAAATGAGGAGCAGTACTTC	CAIAGTQNEEQYF
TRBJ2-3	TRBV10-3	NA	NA	TGTGCCATCAGTGATGAGTCTCGGAAAGCAGATACGCAGTATTTT	CAISDESRKADTQYF
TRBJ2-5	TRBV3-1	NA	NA	TGTGCCAGCAGCCAACCGACTAGTCTGGAGACCCAGTACTTC	CASSQPTSLETQYF
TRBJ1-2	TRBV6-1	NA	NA	TGTGCCAGCAGGCAGGTGGGAAACCACTATGGCTACACCTTC	CASRQVGNHYGYTF
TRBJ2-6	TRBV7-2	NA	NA	TGTGCCAGCAGCTTAGGGAGCAGCCGGGGGGCCAACGTCCTGACTTTC	CASSLGSSRGANVLTF
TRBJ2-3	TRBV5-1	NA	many	TGCGCCAGCAGTGGGGGACCGAGCACAGATACGCAGTATTTT	CASSGGPSTDTQYF
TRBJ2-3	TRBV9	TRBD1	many	TGTGCCAGCAGCGTGACAGGGAGCCCAGATACGCAGTATTTT	CASSVTGSPDTQYF
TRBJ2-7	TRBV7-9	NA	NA	TGTGCCAGCAGCGCGTGGGACTCCGACTACGAGCAGTACTTC	CASSAWDSDYEQYF
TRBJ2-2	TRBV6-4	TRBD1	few	TGTGCCAGCAGTGGCTCTTCCGGACAGGGGGCAAGAACCGGGGAGCTGTTTTTT	CASSGSSGQGARTGELFF
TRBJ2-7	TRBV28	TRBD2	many	TGTGCCAGCAAGGTAGTAGCGGGAGAGGGCTACGAGCAGTACTTC	CASKVVAGEGYEQYF
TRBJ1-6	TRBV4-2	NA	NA	TGTGCCAGCAGCCAAGGGTCCGTAGGGAGCCATAATTCACCCCTCCACTTT	CASSQGSVGSHNSPLHF
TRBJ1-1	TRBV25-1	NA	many	TGTGCCAGCAGTGTAGGTTCCCACACTGAAGCTTTCTTT	CASSVGSHTEAFF
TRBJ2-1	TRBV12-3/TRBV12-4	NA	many	TGTGCCAGCAGTTTGGTGTCAGGGAGGTACAATGAGCAGTTCTTC	CASSLVSGRYNEQFF
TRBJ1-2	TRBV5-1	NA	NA	TGCGCCAGCAGCTTGGGTGAGGGGAACAGACCTTATGGCTACACCTTC	CASSLGEGNRPYGYTF
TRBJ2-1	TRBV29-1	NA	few	TGCACCGCACGAAGCGGCTCCTACAATGAGCAGTTCTTC	CTARSGSYNEQFF
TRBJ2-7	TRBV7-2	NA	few	TGTGCCAGCAGTCCGATAGGGGGGAACGAGCAGTACTTC	CASSPIGGNEQYF
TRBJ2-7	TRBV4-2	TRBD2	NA	TGTGCCAGCAGCCAAGCCCTTGGGACTAGCGGGAACGAGCAGTACTTC	CASSQALGTSGNEQYF
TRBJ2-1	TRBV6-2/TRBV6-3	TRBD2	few	TGTGCCAGCAGTAGGGCGGGGACTAGCGGGATCAATGAGCAGTTCTTC	CASSRAGTSGINEQFF
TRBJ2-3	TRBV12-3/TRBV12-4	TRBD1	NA	TGTGCCAGCAGACCCCAAACAGGGGGCCCCACAGATACGCAGTATTTT	CASRPQTGGPTDTQYF
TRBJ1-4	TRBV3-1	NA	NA	TGTGCCAGCAGCCCTGGACACAGAAATGAAAAACTGTTTTTT	CASSPGHRNEKLFF
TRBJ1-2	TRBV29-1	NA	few	TGCAGCGTTGTGGATACGGCGGGCAGTGTCACCAACTATGGCTACACCTTC	CSVVDTAGSVTNYGYTF
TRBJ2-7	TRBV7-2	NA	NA	TGTGCCAGCAGCTTAGTAATCTCCTACGAGCAGTACTTC	CASSLVISYEQYF
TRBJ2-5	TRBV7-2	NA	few	TGTGCCAGCAGCTTAGGGGGGGTCCCCGGAGGGACCCAGTACTTC	CASSLGGVPGGTQYF
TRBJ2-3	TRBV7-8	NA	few	TGTGCCAGCAGCTTAAGTTTTGGGAGTCGCGGCACAGATACGCAGTATTTT	CASSLSFGSRGTDTQYF
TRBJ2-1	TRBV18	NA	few	TGTGCCAGCTCACCATTGCCCGGAGCCTACAATGAGCAGTTCTTC	CASSPLPGAYNEQFF
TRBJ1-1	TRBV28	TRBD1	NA	TGTGCCAGCAGTAAAGGGGGCGCGGTCCCCCCCTGGCCCTCAACTGAAGCTTTCTTT	CASSKGGAVPPWPSTEAFF
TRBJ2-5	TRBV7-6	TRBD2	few	TGTGCCAGCAGCTTCCTAGCGGGGAACCAAGAGACCCAGTACTTC	CASSFLAGNQETQYF
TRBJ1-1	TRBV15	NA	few	TGTGCCACCAGCAGAAGCTCTAACACTGAAGCTTTCTTT	CATSRSSNTEAFF
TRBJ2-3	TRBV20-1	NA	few	TGCAGTGCTAGAGATCCAGAAGTGGGCGGCACAGATACGCAGTATTTT	CSARDPEVGGTDTQYF
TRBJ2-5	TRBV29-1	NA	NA	TGCAGCGTTGATAGTGGGGACGGGGAAGGGGAGACCCAGTACTTC	CSVDSGDGEGETQYF
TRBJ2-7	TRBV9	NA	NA	TGTGCCAGCAGCGTAGGGTGGGACACCCCCTACGAGCAGTACTTC	CASSVGWDTPYEQYF
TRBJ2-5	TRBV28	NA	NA	TGTGCCAGCAACCCCGGCTCAGTCTCCCGGGAGACCCAGTACTTC	CASNPGSVSRETQYF
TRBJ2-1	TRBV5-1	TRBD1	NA	TGCGCCAGCAGCTCAGACAGGGCGTACAATGAGCAGTTCTTC	CASSSDRAYNEQFF
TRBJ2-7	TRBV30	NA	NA	TGTGCCTGGACTGGGACTGGCGGATTGGGGAGGCAGTACTTC	CAWTGTGGLGRQYF
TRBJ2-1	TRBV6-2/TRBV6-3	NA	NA	TGTGCCAGCAGTGGGGACCTCCGTGAGCAGTTCTTC	CASSGDLREQFF
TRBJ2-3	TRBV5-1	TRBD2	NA	TGCGCCAGCAGCGCCCGGGGGGGCCGCCGCACAGATACGCAGTATTTT	CASSARGGRRTDTQYF
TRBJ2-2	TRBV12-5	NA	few	TGTGCTAGTGGCACCATAGGGGAGCTGTTTTTT	CASGTIGELFF